Each of the 15 T cell receptor beta chains below was sequenced from the same sample in a study of neurological immune-mediated disorders. TCRdb reprocessed the 5' RACE reads via MiXCR and lists one record per CDR3 protein. The sample yields 100,000 or so distinct CDR3 sequences, 3% to 4.5% seen once. Sequencing was done on a sample of PBMCs. These receptor sequences come from a woman aged 18-35 years with multiple sclerosis.

This clonotype was observed many times. This chain links TRBV29-1 with TRBJ2-3; 8 positions match TRBD1. The CDR3 covers 13 residues. CDR1 is SQVTM, CDR2 ANQGSEA, per germline. V shed 5 bases, J shed 6 bases, and the junction held 7 bases outside the gene matches. CDR3 in DNA: TGCAGCGTTCCTGGACAGGGTTGGGATACGCAGTATTTT. Its protein is CSVPGQGWDTQYF.

This clonotype was found many times. The J gene is TRBJ2-3, the V gene TRBV6-6; D call uncertain. The CDR3 totals 14 residues. Trimming pared 0 bases from V and 5 bases from J, leaving 9 bases between. Germline CDR1 and CDR2: MNHNY and SVGAGI (reference sequence). The CDR3 DNA is TGTGCCAGCAGTTACTCGAGTTTGGGAGATACGCAGTATTTT. Translated: CASSYSSLGDTQYF.

The sample holds many counts of this clonotype. V is TRBV19 and J is TRBJ1-1; maybe TRBD1 (6 bases). V was shortened by 4 bases and J by 0 bases, with 12 bases between the two germline ends. The CDR3 runs to 15 residues. Germline CDR1 and CDR2: LNHDA and SQIVND (reference sequence). The CDR3 bases are TGTGCCAGTAGTACACGGGACAACCTGAACACTGAAGCTTTCTTT. It specifies CASSTRDNLNTEAFF.

About this clonotype itself: This may come from a read error, since a much larger clone is one base off. V and J are TRBV7-2 and TRBJ2-3, with TRBD1 as a possible D gene (7 bases). From germline, CDR1 is SGHTA and CDR2 FQGNSA. The CDR3 extends over 14 amino acids. Trimming pared 8 bases from V and 0 bases from J, leaving 12 bases between. The chain's CDR3 is CASVEGASTDTQYF. DNA of the CDR3: TGTGCCAGCGTGGAGGGGGCTAGCACAGATACGCAGTATTTT.

There are many counts of this clonotype. V usage is TRBV12-3 or TRBV12-4 and J usage is TRBJ1-1; D not resolved. The CDR3 covers 12 residues. V was cut by 5 bases and J by 4 bases, with 8 bases left in between. CDR3 residues: CASSPEGTEAFF. CDR3 in DNA: TGTGCCAGCAGTCCGGAAGGCACTGAAGCTTTCTTT.

This clonotype was detected many times. CDR3 nucleotides: TGCAGTGCTAGAGCAAACAGAGCCCCGATCTCTGGGGCCAACGTCCTGACTTTC. Its translation: CSARANRAPISGANVLTF. The chain has TRBV20-1 and TRBJ2-6; D remains ambiguous. Germline CDR1 DFQATT, CDR2 SNEGSKA (reference sequence). This CDR3 contains 18 residues. V lost 1 base and J lost 0, with 16 bases in between.

This clonotype was seen many times. The chain has TRBV15 and TRBJ1-5; 8 bases match TRBD1. CDR1 is LNHNV, CDR2 YYDKDF, per germline (reference sequence). The CDR3 length is 14 residues. The V gene end was trimmed by 4 bases and the J gene end by 2 bases; junction bases not matched to a gene: 1. CDR3 residues: CATSMTGGNQPQHF. DNA of the CDR3: TGTGCCACCAGCATGACAGGGGGCAATCAGCCCCAGCATTTT.

This clonotype was seen ten or more times. The junction departs from germline at one end; a sequencing error may be responsible. The chain uses TRBV7-7 and TRBJ2-5; D remains unclear. Germline lookup yields CDR1 SSHAT and CDR2 FNYEAQ (reference sequence). The CDR3 is made up of 15 amino acids. CDR3 residues: CASSFNGLPQETQYF. CDR3 in DNA: TGTGCTAGCAGCTTCAATGGCTTACCTCAAGAGACCCAGTACTTC.

This clonotype was observed many times. The chain links TRBV20-1 to TRBJ2-2, with unresolved D. Germline CDR1 is DFQATT and CDR2 is SNEGSKA (reference sequence). Trimming pared 0 bases from V and 7 bases from J, leaving 6 bases between. This CDR3 is built from 12 residues. DNA of the CDR3: TGCAGTGCTAGAGACCCGGTCGGGGAGCTGTTTTTT. This sequence encodes CSARDPVGELFF.

This clonotype was recorded many times. The chain recombines TRBV5-8 with TRBJ2-5; D possibly corresponds to TRBD2 (6 bases). V lost 2 bases to trimming and J lost 1 base, with 18 bases between them. Per germline, CDR1 SGHTS and CDR2 YDEGEE. CDR3 length: 17 residues. In nucleotides, the CDR3 is TGTGCCAGCAGCTTCGGGGGAATGGTGGGTTCCCAAGAGACCCAGTACTTC. Amino acids: CASSFGGMVGSQETQYF.

Many counts were recorded for this clonotype. The chain joins TRBV20-1 to TRBJ2-2; no clear D. Germline CDR1 and CDR2: DFQATT and SNEGSKA (reference sequence). The CDR3 extends over 13 amino acids. Trimming stripped 6 bases from V and 4 bases from J, with 12 bases between. The CDR3 sequence: CSASQYSTGELFF. In DNA form, the CDR3 reads TGCAGTGCGTCCCAGTACTCCACCGGGGAGCTGTTTTTT.

This clonotype was counted at least ten times. The chain couples TRBV7-2 to TRBJ2-3, with a possible D match to TRBD1 (6 bases). CDR3 size: 16 residues. V lost 5 bases, J lost 0 bases, and 15 bases lay in between. CDR1 SGHTA and CDR2 FQGNSA come from the germline V gene. CDR3 protein: CASSAGTLRSTDTQYF. The CDR3 DNA follows: TGTGCCAGCAGCGCCGGGACATTGAGGAGCACAGATACGCAGTATTTT.

This clonotype was counted many times. This chain connects TRBV9 to TRBJ2-1; D possibly corresponds to TRBD2 (6 bases). In germline, CDR1 is SGDLS, CDR2 YYNGEE. The CDR3 totals 15 residues. V lost 1 base and J lost 4, with 12 bases in between. CDR3 sequence reads: CASSVTPSEYNEQFF. In DNA, the CDR3 is TGTGCCAGCAGCGTAACCCCTAGCGAATACAATGAGCAGTTCTTC.

This clonotype was observed many times. This chain links TRBV11-2 with TRBJ1-1; D gene unclear. CDR3 length: 14 amino acids. CDR1 SGHAT and CDR2 FQNNGV come from the germline V gene. V was pared by 5 bases and J by 1 base, with 11 bases between. Here the CDR3 DNA reads TGTGCCAGCAGCCTAACTCGCTCGAACACTGAAGCTTTCTTT. Encoded protein: CASSLTRSNTEAFF.

The sample holds many counts of this clonotype. The chain is built from TRBV20-1 and TRBJ2-1; 7 nucleotides agree with TRBD2. Germline V CDR1 and CDR2: DFQATT, SNEGSKA (reference sequence). The length of the CDR3 is 13 residues. The CDR3: CTPGQRDYNEQFF. In DNA form, the CDR3 reads TGCACCCCTGGGCAGCGGGATTACAATGAGCAGTTCTTC.